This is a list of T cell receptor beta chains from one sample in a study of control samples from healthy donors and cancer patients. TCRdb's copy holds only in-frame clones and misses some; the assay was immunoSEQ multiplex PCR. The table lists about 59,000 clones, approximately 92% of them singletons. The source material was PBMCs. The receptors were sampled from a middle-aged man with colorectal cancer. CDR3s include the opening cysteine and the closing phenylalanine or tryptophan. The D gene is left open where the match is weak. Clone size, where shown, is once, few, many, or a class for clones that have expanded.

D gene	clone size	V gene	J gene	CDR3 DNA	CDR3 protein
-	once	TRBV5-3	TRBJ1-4	TGTGCCAGAAGCTTGGACGAAACTAATGAAAAACTGTTTTTT	CARSLDETNEKLFF
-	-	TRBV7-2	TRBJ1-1	TGTGCCAGCAGCTTCCCGACAGGAAACACTGAAGCTTTCTTT	CASSFPTGNTEAFF
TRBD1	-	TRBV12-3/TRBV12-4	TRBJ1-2	TGTGCCAGCAGTCTACAGGGGTTCGTTGGCTACACCTTC	CASSLQGFVGYTF
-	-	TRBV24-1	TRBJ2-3	TGTGCCACCAGTGAGGAAAGGAGAGATACGCAGTATTTT	CATSEERRDTQYF
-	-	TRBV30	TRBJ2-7	TGTGCCTGGAGTGTAAGCTCCTACGAGCAGTACTTC	CAWSVSSYEQYF
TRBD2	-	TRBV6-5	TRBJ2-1	TGTGCCAGCAGGATGACTAGCGGGGGGGTTCATGAGCAGTTCTTC	CASRMTSGGVHEQFF
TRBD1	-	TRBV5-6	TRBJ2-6	TGTGCCAGCAGCTCCATGGCCGGGACAGGGGGCTGGGGGGCCAACGTCCTGACTTTC	CASSSMAGTGGWGANVLTF
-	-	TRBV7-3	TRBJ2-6	TGTGCCAGCAGCTTAACGGGCTCCCTCTCTGGGGCCAACGTCCTGACTTTC	CASSLTGSLSGANVLTF
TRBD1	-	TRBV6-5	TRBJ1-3	TGTGCCAGCTCCCGGGGGGACAGATCTGGAAACACCATATATTTT	CASSRGDRSGNTIYF
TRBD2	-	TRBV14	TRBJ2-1	TGTGCCAGCAGCCCCGTTCTAGCGGGGGGGAACAATGAGCAGTTCTTC	CASSPVLAGGNNEQFF
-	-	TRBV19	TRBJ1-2	TGTGCCAGTACCCTTACCGCGGGGGAGAATTATGGCTACACCTTC	CASTLTAGENYGYTF
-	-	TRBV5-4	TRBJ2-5	TGTGCCAGCAGCTTAGGGCTAGTGCGACAAGAGACCCAGTACTTC	CASSLGLVRQETQYF
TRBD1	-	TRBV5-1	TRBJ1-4	TGCGCCAGCAGCCTCGGACAGGCTAATGAAAAACTGTTTTTT	CASSLGQANEKLFF
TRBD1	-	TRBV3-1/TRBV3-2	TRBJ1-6	TGTGCCAGCAGTGAAGGACAGGAGCTCTATAATTCACCCCTCCACTTT	CASSEGQELYNSPLHF
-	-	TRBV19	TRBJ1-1	TGTGCCAGTAGTTCGCCCTTGGGGGGCAGAGCTTTCTTT	CASSSPLGGRAFF
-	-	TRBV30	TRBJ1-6	TGTGCCTGGAGTGAGGATTACTCCTATAATTCACCCCTCCACTTT	CAWSEDYSYNSPLHF
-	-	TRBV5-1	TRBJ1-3	TGCGCCAGCAGCTACGGCGGGCCTAGCTCTGGAAACACCATATATTTT	CASSYGGPSSGNTIYF
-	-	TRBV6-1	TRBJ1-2	TGTGCCAGCAGTGAAGCGCGAGTAGGAACTAACTATGGCTACACCTTC	CASSEARVGTNYGYTF
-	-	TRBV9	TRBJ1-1	TGTGCCAGCAGCGACCACACCTTGGGCACTGAAGCTTTCTTT	CASSDHTLGTEAFF
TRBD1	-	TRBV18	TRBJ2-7	TGTGCCAGCTCAGCGGACAGGAGGTACGAGCAGTACTTC	CASSADRRYEQYF
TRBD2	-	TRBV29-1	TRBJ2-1	TGCAGCGTCCCCTCTAGCGGGGGGGTTAATGAGCAGTTCTTC	CSVPSSGGVNEQFF
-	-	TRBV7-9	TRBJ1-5	TGTGCCAGCAGCTTATATGGGGGTCAGCCCCAGCATTTT	CASSLYGGQPQHF
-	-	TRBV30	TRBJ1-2	TGTGCCTGGAGTGCGGGAATTGGAAATGGCTACACCTTC	CAWSAGIGNGYTF
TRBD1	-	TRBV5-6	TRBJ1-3	TGTGCCAGCAGCTTGGGAGGGGGCGCGGCTGGAAACACCATATATTTT	CASSLGGGAAGNTIYF
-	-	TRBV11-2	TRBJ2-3	TGTGCCAGCAGCTTAGGGTCCGGGGGACCCACAGATACGCAGTATTTT	CASSLGSGGPTDTQYF
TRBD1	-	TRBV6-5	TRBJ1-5	TGTGCCAGCAGTACAGGGGATTTGAGCAATCAGCCCCAGCATTTT	CASSTGDLSNQPQHF
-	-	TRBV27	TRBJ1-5	TGTGCCAGCAGTTTAACGGGAAATCAGCCCCAGCATTTT	CASSLTGNQPQHF
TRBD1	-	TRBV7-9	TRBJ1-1	TGTGCCAGCAGCCCCTTATGGACAGGGGTTATGAACACTGAAGCTTTCTTT	CASSPLWTGVMNTEAFF
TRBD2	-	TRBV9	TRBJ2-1	TGTGCCAGCAGCGTAGCTACCGACGTGGGACTAGCGGGGGGGTACAATGAGCAGTTCTTC	CASSVATDVGLAGGYNEQFF
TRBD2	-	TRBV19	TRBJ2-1	TGTGCCAGTACTCCTAGCGGAGTATACAATGAGCAGTTCTTC	CASTPSGVYNEQFF
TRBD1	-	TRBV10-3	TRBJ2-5	TGTGCCATCAGTGAACAGGGGAAAGAGACCCAGTACTTC	CAISEQGKETQYF
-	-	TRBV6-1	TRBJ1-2	TGTGCCAGCAGTGATTCGAGGAGTACTTTTAACTATGGCTACACCTTC	CASSDSRSTFNYGYTF
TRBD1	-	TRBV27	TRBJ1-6	TGTGCCAGCAGTTTCGGGGACAGGGTCAATTCACCCCTCCACTTT	CASSFGDRVNSPLHF
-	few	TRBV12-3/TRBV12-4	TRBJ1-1	TGTGCCAGCAGGGGGCGCCGACGTCCTGAAGCTTTCTTT	CASRGRRRPEAFF
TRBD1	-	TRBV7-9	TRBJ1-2	TGTGCCAGCAGCTTAACACAGGGGGATTTGGGCAACTATGGCTACACCTTC	CASSLTQGDLGNYGYTF
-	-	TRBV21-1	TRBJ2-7	TGTGCCAGCAGCCAGCCCCGTGCGGTGCAGTACTTC	CASSQPRAVQYF
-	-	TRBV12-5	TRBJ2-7	TGTGCTAGTGGTTTGAAGCACGAGCAGTACTTC	CASGLKHEQYF
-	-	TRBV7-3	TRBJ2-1	TGTGCCAGCAGCTTGGACGGCAATGAGCAGTTCTTC	CASSLDGNEQFF
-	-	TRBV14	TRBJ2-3	TGTGCCAGCAGCCAAGGAACTGGGGTGTTTCAGTATTTT	CASSQGTGVFQYF
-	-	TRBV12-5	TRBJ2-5	TGTGCTAGTGGTTTGGGGTCAGCCCAAGAGACCCAGTACTTC	CASGLGSAQETQYF
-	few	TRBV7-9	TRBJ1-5	TGTGCCAGCAGCTTGTCTCCTCAGCCCCAGCATTTT	CASSLSPQPQHF
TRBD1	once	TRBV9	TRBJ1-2	TGTGCCACCGGGGGACAGGGGTATGGCTACACCTTC	CATGGQGYGYTF
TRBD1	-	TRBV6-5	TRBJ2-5	TGTGCCAGCAGCCCGGAGGGACAGGGGAAAGAGACCCAGTACTTC	CASSPEGQGKETQYF
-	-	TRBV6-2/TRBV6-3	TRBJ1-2	TGTGCCAGCAGCCCGACCCCCCATGGCTACACCTTC	CASSPTPHGYTF
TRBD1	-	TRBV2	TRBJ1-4	TGTGCCAGCAGTGGCCGACAGGGATGGAATGAAAAACTGTTTTTT	CASSGRQGWNEKLFF
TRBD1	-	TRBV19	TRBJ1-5	TGTGCCAGTAGTATTTCAGGGGGCACGAAGCCCCAGCATTTT	CASSISGGTKPQHF
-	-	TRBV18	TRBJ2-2	TGTGCCAGCTCACCGGTTCTGAACACCGGGGAGCTGTTTTTT	CASSPVLNTGELFF
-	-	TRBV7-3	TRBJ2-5	TGTGCCAGCAGCTTAGGTGGGGCACAGGAGACCCAGTACTTC	CASSLGGAQETQYF
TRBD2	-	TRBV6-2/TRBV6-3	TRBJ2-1	TGTGCCAGCAGTTACTCGGCTAGCGGGGGGGATAGCTCCTACAATGAGCAGTTCTTC	CASSYSASGGDSSYNEQFF
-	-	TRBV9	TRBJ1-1	TGTGCCAGCAGCTTGGACACTATGAACACTGAAGCTTTCTTT	CASSLDTMNTEAFF
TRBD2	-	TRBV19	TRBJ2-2	TGTGCCAGTAGTTTACAGCGGGGGGCGAACACCGGGGAGCTGTTTTTT	CASSLQRGANTGELFF
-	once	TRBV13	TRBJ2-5	TGTGCCAGCAGCCTAATCCACCAAGAGACCCAGTACTTC	CASSLIHQETQYF
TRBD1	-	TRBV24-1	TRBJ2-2	TGTGCCACCAGTGATGCCGGGACAGGGGGCACCGGGGAGCTGTTTTTT	CATSDAGTGGTGELFF
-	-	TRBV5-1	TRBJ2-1	TGCGCCAGCAGCTTTCGTTCTGGGGCGAATGAGCAGTTCTTC	CASSFRSGANEQFF
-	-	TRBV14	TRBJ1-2	TGTGCCAGCAGCCAGGAAAAGATGTATGGCTACACCTTC	CASSQEKMYGYTF
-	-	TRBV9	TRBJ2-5	TGTGCCAGCAGCGCCGAGGGACGGGGGACCCAAGAGACCCAGTACTTC	CASSAEGRGTQETQYF
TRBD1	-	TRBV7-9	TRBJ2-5	TGTGCCAGCAGCTTAGCGAATGGGACAGGGGGGACCCAGTACTTC	CASSLANGTGGTQYF
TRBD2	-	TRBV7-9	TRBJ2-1	TGTGCCAGCAGCTTAGTTGGGCGGGGGGGCTCTTATGAGCAGTTCTTC	CASSLVGRGGSYEQFF
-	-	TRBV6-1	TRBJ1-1	TGTGCCAGCAGTGAAAAGGTGACAGTTCGAGCTTTCTTT	CASSEKVTVRAFF
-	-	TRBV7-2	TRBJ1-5	TGTGCCAGCAGCTGGGGGATTAGCAATCAGCCCCAGCATTTT	CASSWGISNQPQHF